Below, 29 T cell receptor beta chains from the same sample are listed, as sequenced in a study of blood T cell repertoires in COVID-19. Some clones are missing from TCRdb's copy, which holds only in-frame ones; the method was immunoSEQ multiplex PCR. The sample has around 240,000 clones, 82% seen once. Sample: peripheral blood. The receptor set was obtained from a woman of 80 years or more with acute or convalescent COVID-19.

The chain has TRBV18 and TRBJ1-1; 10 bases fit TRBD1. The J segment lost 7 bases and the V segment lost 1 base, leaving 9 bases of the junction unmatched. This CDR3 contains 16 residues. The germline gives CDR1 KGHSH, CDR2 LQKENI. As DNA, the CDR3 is TGTGCCAGCTCACCACTCCCCACCGGGACAGGGGTTGAAGCTTTCTTT. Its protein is CASSPLPTGTGVEAFF.

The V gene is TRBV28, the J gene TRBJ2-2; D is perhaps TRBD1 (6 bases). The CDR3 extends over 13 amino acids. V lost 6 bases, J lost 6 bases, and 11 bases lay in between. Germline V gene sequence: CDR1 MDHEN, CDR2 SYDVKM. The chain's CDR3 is CASRSDRPGELFF. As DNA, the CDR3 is TGTGCCAGCAGGTCAGACAGGCCCGGGGAGCTGTTTTTT.

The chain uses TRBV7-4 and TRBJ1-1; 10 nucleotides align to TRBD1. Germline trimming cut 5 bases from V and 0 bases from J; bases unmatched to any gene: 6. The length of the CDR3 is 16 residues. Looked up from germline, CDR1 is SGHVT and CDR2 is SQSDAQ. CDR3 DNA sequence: TGTGCCAGCAGCCCCCTGACAGGGGGCTTGAACACTGAAGCTTTCTTT. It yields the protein CASSPLTGGLNTEAFF.

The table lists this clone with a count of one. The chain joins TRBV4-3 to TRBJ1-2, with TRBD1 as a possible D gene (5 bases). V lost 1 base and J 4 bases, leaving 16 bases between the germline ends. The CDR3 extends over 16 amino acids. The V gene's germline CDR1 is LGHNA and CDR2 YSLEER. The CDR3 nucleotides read TGCGCCAGCAGCCAAGGGCAGGGAATGGGAACCTATGGCTACACCTTC. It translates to CASSQGQGMGTYGYTF.

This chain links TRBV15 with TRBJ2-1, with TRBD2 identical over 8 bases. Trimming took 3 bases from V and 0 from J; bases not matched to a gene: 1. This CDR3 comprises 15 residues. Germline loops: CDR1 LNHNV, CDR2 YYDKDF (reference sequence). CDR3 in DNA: TGTGCCACCAGCAGCGGGGGGGCCTCCTACAATGAGCAGTTCTTC. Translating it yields CATSSGGASYNEQFF.

The CDR3 DNA reads as TGTGCCAGCAGACAGGTATCAAACACTGAAGCTTTCTTT. Amino acids: CASRQVSNTEAFF. The rearrangement joins TRBV6-5 to TRBJ1-1, with D possibly TRBD1 on 5 matching bases. CDR1 MNHEY and CDR2 SVGAGI come from the germline V gene. V was trimmed by 6 bases and J by 2 bases, leaving 10 bases between them. CDR3 length: 13 residues.

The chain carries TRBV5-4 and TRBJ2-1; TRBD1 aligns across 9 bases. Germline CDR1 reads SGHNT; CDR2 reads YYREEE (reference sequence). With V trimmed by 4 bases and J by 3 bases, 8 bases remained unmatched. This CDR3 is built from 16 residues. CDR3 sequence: CASSRSPDRGYNEQFF. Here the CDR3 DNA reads TGTGCCAGCAGCCGGTCACCGGACAGGGGCTACAATGAGCAGTTCTTC.

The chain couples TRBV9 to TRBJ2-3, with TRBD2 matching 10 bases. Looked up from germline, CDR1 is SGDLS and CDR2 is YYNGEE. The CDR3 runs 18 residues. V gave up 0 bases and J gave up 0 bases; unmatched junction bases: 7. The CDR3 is CASSVGASGSPSTDTQYF. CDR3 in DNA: TGTGCCAGCAGCGTAGGGGCTAGCGGGAGCCCTAGCACAGATACGCAGTATTTT. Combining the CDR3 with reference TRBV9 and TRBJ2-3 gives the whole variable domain DSGVTQTPKHLITATGQRVTLRCSPRSGDLSVYWYQQSLDQGLQFLIQYYNGEERAKGNILERFSAQQFPDLHSELNLSSLELGDSALYFCASSVGASGSPSTDTQYFGPGTRLTVL.

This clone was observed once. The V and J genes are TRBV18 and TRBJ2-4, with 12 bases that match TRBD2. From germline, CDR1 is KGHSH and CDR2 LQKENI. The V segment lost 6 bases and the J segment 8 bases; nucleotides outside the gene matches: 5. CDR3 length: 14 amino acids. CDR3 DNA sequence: TGTGCCAGCTCGCGACTAGCGGGGGAGGACATTCAGTACTTC. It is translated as CASSRLAGEDIQYF.

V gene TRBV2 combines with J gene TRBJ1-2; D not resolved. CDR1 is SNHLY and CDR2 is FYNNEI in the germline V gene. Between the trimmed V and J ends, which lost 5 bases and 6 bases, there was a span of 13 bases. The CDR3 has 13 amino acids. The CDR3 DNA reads TGTGCCAGCAGTTCCGGTCGCTCCGATGGCTACACCTTC. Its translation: CASSSGRSDGYTF.

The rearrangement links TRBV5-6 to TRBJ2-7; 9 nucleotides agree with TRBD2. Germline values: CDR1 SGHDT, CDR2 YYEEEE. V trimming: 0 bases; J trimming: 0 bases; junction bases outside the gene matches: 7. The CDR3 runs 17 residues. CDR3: CASSLGAAGGSSYEQYF. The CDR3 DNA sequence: TGTGCCAGCAGCTTGGGTGCGGCGGGAGGGTCCTCCTACGAGCAGTACTTC.

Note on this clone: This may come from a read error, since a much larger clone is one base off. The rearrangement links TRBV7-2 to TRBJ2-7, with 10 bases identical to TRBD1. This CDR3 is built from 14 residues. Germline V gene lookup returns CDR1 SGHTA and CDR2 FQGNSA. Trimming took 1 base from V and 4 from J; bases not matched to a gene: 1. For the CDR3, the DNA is TGTGCCAGCAGCTTAGGACAGGGGGCGTACGAGCAGTACTTC. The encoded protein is CASSLGQGAYEQYF.

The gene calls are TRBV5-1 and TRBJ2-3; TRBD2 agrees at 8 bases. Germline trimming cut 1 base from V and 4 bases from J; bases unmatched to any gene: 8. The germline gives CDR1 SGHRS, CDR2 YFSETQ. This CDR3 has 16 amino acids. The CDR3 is CASSLRAGGGADTQYF. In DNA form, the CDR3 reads TGCGCCAGCAGCTTGCGTGCGGGGGGAGGGGCAGATACGCAGTATTTT.

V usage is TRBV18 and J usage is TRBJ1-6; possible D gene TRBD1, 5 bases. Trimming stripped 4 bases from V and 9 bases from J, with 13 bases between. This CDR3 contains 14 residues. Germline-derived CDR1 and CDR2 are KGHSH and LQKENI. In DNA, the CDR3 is TGTGCCAGCTCACTCAGCCCGGGGGGTTCACCCCTCCACTTT. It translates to CASSLSPGGSPLHF.

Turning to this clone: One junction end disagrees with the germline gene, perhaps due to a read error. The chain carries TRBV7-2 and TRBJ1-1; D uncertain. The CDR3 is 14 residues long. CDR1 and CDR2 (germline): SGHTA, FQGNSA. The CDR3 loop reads CASSLGPTRGEAFF. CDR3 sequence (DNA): TGTGCCAGCAGTTTAGGTCCCACCCGGGGAGAAGCTTTCTTT.

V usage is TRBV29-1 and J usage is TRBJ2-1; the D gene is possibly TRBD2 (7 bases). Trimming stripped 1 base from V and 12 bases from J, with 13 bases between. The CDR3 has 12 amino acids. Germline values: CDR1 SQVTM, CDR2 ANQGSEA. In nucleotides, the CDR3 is TGCAGCGTTGAAGGGGCGGGGGCCGGGCAGTTCTTC. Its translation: CSVEGAGAGQFF.

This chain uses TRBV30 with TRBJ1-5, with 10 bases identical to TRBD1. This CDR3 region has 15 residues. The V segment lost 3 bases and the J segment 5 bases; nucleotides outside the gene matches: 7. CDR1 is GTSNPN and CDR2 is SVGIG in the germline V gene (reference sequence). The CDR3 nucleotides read TGTGCCTGGAGGGGCCCGGGGACAGGGGATCAGCCCCAGCATTTT. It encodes CAWRGPGTGDQPQHF. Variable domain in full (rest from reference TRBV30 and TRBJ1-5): SQTIHQWPATLVQPVGSPLSLECTVEGTSNPNLYWYRQAAGRGLQLLFYSVGIGQISSEVPQNLSASRPQDRQFILSSKKLLLSDSGFYLCAWRGPGTGDQPQHFGDGTRLSIL.

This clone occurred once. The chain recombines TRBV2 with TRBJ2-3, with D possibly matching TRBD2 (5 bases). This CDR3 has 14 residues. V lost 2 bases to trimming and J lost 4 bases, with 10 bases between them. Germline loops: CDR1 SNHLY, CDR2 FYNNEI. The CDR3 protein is CASSELSRADTQYF. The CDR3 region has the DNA TGTGCCAGCAGTGAACTATCGCGGGCAGATACGCAGTATTTT.

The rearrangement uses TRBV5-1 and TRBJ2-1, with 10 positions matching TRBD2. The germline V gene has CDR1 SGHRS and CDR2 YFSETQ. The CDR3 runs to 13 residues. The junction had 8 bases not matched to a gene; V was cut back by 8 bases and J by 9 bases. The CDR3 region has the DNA TGCGCCAGTGAGCGGGAGGGAAGGGGTGAGCAGTTCTTC. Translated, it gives CASEREGRGEQFF.

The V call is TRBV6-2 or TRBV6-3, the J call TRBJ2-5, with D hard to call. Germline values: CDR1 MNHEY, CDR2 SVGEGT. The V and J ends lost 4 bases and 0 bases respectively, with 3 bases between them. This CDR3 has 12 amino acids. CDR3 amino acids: CASSSNQETQYF. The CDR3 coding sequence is TGTGCCAGCAGTTCAAACCAAGAGACCCAGTACTTC.

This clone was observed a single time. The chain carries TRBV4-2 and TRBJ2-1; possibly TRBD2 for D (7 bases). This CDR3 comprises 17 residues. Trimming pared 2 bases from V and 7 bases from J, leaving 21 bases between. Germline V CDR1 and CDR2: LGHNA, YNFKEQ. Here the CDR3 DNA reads TGTGCCAGCAGCCAACGGTCGGTCAGGGGAGGGGAAAATGAGCAGTTCTTC. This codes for CASSQRSVRGGENEQFF.

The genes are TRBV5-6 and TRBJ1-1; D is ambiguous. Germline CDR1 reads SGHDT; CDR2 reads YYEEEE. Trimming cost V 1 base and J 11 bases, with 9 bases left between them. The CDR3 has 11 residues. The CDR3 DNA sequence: TGTGCCAGCAGCTTGTCAGTGGAGGCTTTCTTT. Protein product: CASSLSVEAFF.

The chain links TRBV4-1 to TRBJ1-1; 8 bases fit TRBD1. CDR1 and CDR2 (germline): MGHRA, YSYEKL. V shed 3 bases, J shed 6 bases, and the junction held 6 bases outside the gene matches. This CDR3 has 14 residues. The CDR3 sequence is CASSHGGQVAEAFF. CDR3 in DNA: TGCGCCAGCAGCCATGGGGGACAGGTCGCTGAAGCTTTCTTT.

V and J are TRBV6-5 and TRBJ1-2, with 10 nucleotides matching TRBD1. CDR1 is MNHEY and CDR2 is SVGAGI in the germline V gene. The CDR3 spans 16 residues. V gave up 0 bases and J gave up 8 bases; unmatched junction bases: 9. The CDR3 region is CASSYSGRGQGNGYTF. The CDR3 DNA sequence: TGTGCCAGCAGTTACTCGGGCCGGGGACAGGGGAACGGCTACACCTTC.

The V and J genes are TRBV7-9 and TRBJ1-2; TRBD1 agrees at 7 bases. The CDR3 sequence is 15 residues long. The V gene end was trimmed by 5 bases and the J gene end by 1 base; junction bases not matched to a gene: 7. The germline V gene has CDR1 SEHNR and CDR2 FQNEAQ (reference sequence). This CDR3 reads CASSVWDRSNYGYTF. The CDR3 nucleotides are TGTGCCAGCAGCGTCTGGGACAGAAGTAACTATGGCTACACCTTC.

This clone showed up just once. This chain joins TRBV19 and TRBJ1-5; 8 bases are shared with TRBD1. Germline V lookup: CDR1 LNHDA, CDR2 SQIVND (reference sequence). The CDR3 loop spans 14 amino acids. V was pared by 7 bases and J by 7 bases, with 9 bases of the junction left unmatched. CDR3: CASTIRGPEQPQHF. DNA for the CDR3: TGTGCCAGTACCATCAGGGGGCCGGAGCAGCCCCAGCATTTT.

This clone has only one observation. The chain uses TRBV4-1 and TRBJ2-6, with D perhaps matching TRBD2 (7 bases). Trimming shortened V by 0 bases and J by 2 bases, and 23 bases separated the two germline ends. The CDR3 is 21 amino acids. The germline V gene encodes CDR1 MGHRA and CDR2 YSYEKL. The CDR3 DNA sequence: TGCGCCAGCAGCCAAGATCCCCCCCTTACAGGGAGGGTGGCTGGGGCCAACGTCCTGACTTTC. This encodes CASSQDPPLTGRVAGANVLTF.

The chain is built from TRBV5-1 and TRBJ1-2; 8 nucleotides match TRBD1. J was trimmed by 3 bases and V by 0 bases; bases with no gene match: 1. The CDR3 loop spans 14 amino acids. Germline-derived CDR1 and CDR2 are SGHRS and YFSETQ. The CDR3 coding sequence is TGCGCCAGCAGCTTGGGGGACAGGTACTATGGCTACACCTTC. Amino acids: CASSLGDRYYGYTF.

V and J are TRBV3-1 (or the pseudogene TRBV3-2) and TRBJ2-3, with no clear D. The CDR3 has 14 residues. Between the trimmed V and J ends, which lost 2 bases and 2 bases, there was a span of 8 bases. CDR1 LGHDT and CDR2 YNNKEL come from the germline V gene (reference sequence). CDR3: CASSQRLLTDTQYF. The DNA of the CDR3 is TGTGCCAGCAGCCAACGACTGCTCACAGATACGCAGTATTTT.